The 17 T cell receptor beta chains reported below all come from one sample, sequenced in a study of CD8+CD57+ T cells in acquired aplastic anemia. Genomic DNA constituted the template upon which TCR beta VDJ and CDR3 profiling was performed. One entry per CDR3 protein results from TCRdb running MiXCR on the reads. This table has some 200,000 distinct CDR3 sequences, roughly 50% appearing once. It was patients with CD8+CD57+ cell expansion by flow cytometry who were chosen for sequencing. Sequenced input: sorted CD4+, CD8+, or CD8+CD57+ T cells (not recorded which) from PBMCs. The source of these receptors is a human donor with aplastic anemia.

Of note for this clonotype: A much larger clone lies a single base off, so this may be a read error. This is likely a read error, given that the CDR3 carries no conserved phenylalanine or tryptophan at its end. This rearrangement joins TRBV9 to TRBJ2-7, with D possibly being TRBD1 (6 bases). The CDR3 covers 18 residues. Germline assignment: CDR1 SGDLS and CDR2 YYNGEE. The germline V and J ends were trimmed by 5 bases and 4 bases, with 28 bases remaining between them. CDR3: CASSYSSANSIDRYEQYL. The DNA for the CDR3 is TGTGCCAGCAGTTACTCCTCTGCAAATTCGATCGACAGGTACGAGCAGTACCTC.

Only one count was recorded for this clonotype. The CDR3 ends on some other residue instead of the conserved phenylalanine or tryptophan, so this is likely a read error. The chain is built from TRBV2 and TRBJ1-6, with a possible D match to TRBD1 (5 bases). Germline-derived CDR1 and CDR2 are SNHLY and FYNNEI. V was shortened by 3 bases and J by 7 bases, with 7 bases between the two germline ends. This CDR3 has 13 residues. As DNA, the CDR3 is TGTGCCAGCAGTGACGACAGAAATTCACCCCTCCACTCC. Amino acid sequence: CASSDDRNSPLHS.

This clonotype was counted ten times or more. The chain couples TRBV24-1 to TRBJ2-3; 10 bases agree with TRBD2. CDR3 length equals 16 residues. Germline V gives CDR1 KGHDR, CDR2 SFDVKD. J gave up 2 bases and V 4 bases, and 5 bases lay outside the gene matches. Here the CDR3 DNA reads TGTGCCACCAGTGACCAAACTAGCGGGGCCACAGATACGCAGTATTTT. Its protein product is CATSDQTSGATDTQYF.

The chain has TRBV7-3 and TRBJ2-2, with 9 positions matching TRBD2. This CDR3 has 14 amino acids. V lost 4 bases to trimming and J lost 8 bases; unmatched junction nucleotides: 5. CDR1 SGHTA and CDR2 FQGTGA come from the germline V gene. CDR3 sequence (DNA): TGTGCCAGCAGCTCTAGCGGGGCGGAGGGGGAGCTGTTTTTT. It specifies CASSSSGAEGELFF. The whole variable domain, remainder taken from reference TRBV7-3 and TRBJ2-2, is GAGVSQTPSNKVTEKGKYVELRCDPISGHTALYWYRQSLGQGPEFLIYFQGTGAADDSGLPNDRFFAVRPEGSVSTLKIQRTERGDSAVYLCASSSSGAEGELFFGEGSRLTVL.

This clonotype has ten or more counts. The rearrangement links TRBV12-3 or TRBV12-4 to TRBJ1-5; D unclear. With 6 bases removed from V and 10 bases from J, the gap between germline ends came to 13 bases. CDR3 size: 12 residues. CDR3 DNA: TGTGCCAGCAGCCTAGCAGAGGGACCCCAGCATTTT. Its protein is CASSLAEGPQHF.

This clonotype was detected ten times or more. The chain recombines TRBV5-1 with TRBJ1-1; TRBD1 might be the D (5 bases). Germline CDR1 and CDR2: SGHRS and YFSETQ. This CDR3 is 16 amino acids long. The V and J ends lost 0 bases and 3 bases respectively, with 15 bases between them. CDR3 region: CASSLEGTGGDTEAFF. CDR3 nucleotides: TGCGCCAGCAGCTTGGAGGGGACGGGAGGCGACACTGAAGCTTTCTTT.

This clonotype came up once. This CDR3 reads CASRDATDYGYTF. The CDR3 DNA reads TGTGCCAGTAGGGATGCAACCGACTATGGCTACACCTTC. The chain couples TRBV19 to TRBJ1-2; D remains unclear. The CDR3 is 13 residues long. The V gene's germline CDR1 is LNHDA and CDR2 SQIVND (reference sequence). The V end was cut by 6 bases, the J end by 3 bases, with 11 bases between. The whole variable domain, filled in from reference TRBV19 and TRBJ1-2, reads DGGITQSPKYLFRKEGQNVTLSCEQNLNHDAMYWYRQDPGQGLRLIYYSQIVNDFQKGDIAEGYSVSREKKESFPLTVTSAQKNPTAFYLCASRDATDYGYTFGSGTRLTVV.

The V call is TRBV19, the J call TRBJ2-7; TRBD1 might be the D (6 bases). CDR3 length equals 13 residues. Germline values: CDR1 LNHDA, CDR2 SQIVND (reference sequence). Trimming took off 2 bases at V and 5 bases at J, with 10 bases between the two ends. The CDR3: CASSITGIDEQYF. In nucleotides, the CDR3 is TGTGCCAGTAGTATAACAGGGATCGACGAGCAGTACTTC. Full variable domain (remainder filled in from reference TRBV19 and TRBJ2-7): DGGITQSPKYLFRKEGQNVTLSCEQNLNHDAMYWYRQDPGQGLRLIYYSQIVNDFQKGDIAEGYSVSREKKESFPLTVTSAQKNPTAFYLCASSITGIDEQYFGPGTRLTVT.

V is TRBV29-1 and J is TRBJ2-7; 11 bases are a match to TRBD1. Germline-derived CDR1 and CDR2 are SQVTM and ANQGSEA. V was clipped by 7 bases and J by 3 bases; unmatched bases: 5. The CDR3 length is 13 residues. The CDR3 sequence is CSARTGGDYEQYF. CDR3 DNA: TGCAGCGCAAGGACAGGGGGCGACTACGAGCAGTACTTC.

The chain carries TRBV29-1 and TRBJ1-2; maybe TRBD1 (5 bases). This CDR3 comprises 12 residues. V lost 4 bases and J 5 bases, leaving 11 bases between the germline ends. The germline V gene has CDR1 SQVTM and CDR2 ANQGSEA. In nucleotides, the CDR3 is TGCAGCGTTGGGGGGGGAGGGTATGGCTACACCTTC. It translates to CSVGGGGYGYTF.

This clonotype appeared a few times. The rearrangement joins TRBV5-1 to TRBJ2-7, with TRBD1 matching 10 bases. The V gene's germline CDR1 is SGHRS and CDR2 YFSETQ. This CDR3 has 17 amino acids. The V gene end was trimmed by 2 bases and the J gene end by 7 bases; junction bases not matched to a gene: 15. The CDR3 sequence: CASSLRQGASSYNEQYF. The CDR3 region has the DNA TGCGCCAGCAGCTTAAGACAGGGGGCCAGCTCCTACAATGAGCAGTACTTC.

This clonotype occurred a few times. The CDR3 region is CASSPSSSKETQYF. The CDR3, as DNA: TGTGCCAGCTCACCATCTAGCTCGAAAGAGACCCAGTACTTC. V gene TRBV18 combines with J gene TRBJ2-5; possibly TRBD2 for D (5 bases). V gave up 2 bases and J gave up 3 bases, with 10 bases separating them. CDR3 length: 14 residues. Germline loops: CDR1 KGHSH, CDR2 LQKENI.

The gene calls are TRBV4-3 and TRBJ2-7; D gene uncertain. The CDR3 has 15 amino acids. Germline V gene sequence: CDR1 LGHNA, CDR2 YSLEER. Trimming took 0 bases from V and 2 from J, leaving 11 bases between them. The DNA for the CDR3 is TGCGCCAGCAGCCAAGATCTGTGGTCTACCTACGAGCAGTACTTC. Amino acids: CASSQDLWSTYEQYF.

The J gene is TRBJ2-1, the V gene TRBV7-2; D tentatively fits TRBD1 or TRBD2 (5 bases each). The V end was cut by 2 bases, the J end by 3 bases, with 8 bases between. Per germline, CDR1 SGHTA and CDR2 FQGNSA. The CDR3 sequence is 14 residues long. The CDR3 sequence: CASSLRGDYNEQFF. Written as DNA, the CDR3 is TGTGCCAGCAGCTTACGAGGGGACTACAATGAGCAGTTCTTC.

The V call is TRBV20-1, the J call TRBJ2-5, with D possibly matching TRBD2 (5 bases). CDR3 length: 14 amino acids. Trimming stripped 6 bases from V and 4 bases from J, with 18 bases between. Germline-derived CDR1 and CDR2 are DFQATT and SNEGSKA (reference sequence). CDR3 DNA: TGCAGTGCCCCCCGGCGAGGGTTGAGAGAGACCCAGTACTTC. Translating it yields CSAPRRGLRETQYF.

As regards this clonotype: A much larger clone differs by one base, so this may be a read error. The gene calls are TRBV5-4 and TRBJ2-4, with 8 bases matching TRBD1. The CDR3 contains 14 residues. Germline assignment: CDR1 SGHNT and CDR2 YYREEE (reference sequence). The CDR3 region is CASSWDRFKNIRYF. The CDR3 DNA is TGTGCCAGCAGCTGGGACAGGTTCAAAAACATTCGGTACTTC.

In this sample, this clonotype turned up once. This chain uses TRBV19 with TRBJ2-5; either TRBD1 or TRBD2 may fit D (5 bases each). The CDR3 is 15 amino acids. V shed 9 bases and J shed 1 base, with 18 bases lying between them. Germline CDR1 LNHDA, CDR2 SQIVND (reference sequence). The DNA for the CDR3 is TGTGCCAGCCCACCACCGTGGGGGATCCAAGAGACCCAGTACTTC. It specifies CASPPPWGIQETQYF.